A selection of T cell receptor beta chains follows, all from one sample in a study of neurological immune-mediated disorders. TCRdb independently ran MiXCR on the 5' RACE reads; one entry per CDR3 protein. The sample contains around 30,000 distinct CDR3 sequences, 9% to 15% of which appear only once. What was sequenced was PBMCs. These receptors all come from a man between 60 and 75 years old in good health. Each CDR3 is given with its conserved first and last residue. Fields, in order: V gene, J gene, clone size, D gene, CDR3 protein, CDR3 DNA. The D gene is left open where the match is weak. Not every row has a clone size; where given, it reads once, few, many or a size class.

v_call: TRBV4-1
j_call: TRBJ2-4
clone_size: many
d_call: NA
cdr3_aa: CASSHPVGVAKNIQYF
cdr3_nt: TGCGCCAGCAGCCACCCCGTCGGGGTAGCCAAAAACATTCAGTACTTC

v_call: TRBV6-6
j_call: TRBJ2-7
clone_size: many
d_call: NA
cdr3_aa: CASSRGDSVYEQYF
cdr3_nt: TGTGCCAGCAGTCGCGGGGACAGCGTCTACGAGCAGTACTTC

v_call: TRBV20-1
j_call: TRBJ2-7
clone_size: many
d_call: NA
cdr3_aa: CSAREATATRTYEQYF
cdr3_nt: TGCAGTGCTAGAGAAGCTACAGCGACCAGAACCTACGAGCAGTACTTC

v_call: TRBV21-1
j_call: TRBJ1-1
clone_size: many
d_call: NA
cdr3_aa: CASSKAKGRMYTEAFF
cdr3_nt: TGTGCCAGCAGCAAAGCGAAGGGGAGGATGTACACTGAAGCTTTCTTT

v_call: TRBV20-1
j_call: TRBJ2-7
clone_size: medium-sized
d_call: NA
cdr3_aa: CSASRQTDGEQYF
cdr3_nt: TGCAGTGCCTCGCGCCAGACGGACGGGGAGCAGTACTTC

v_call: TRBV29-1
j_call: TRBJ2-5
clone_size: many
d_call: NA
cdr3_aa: CSVEIQTQETQYF
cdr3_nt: TGCAGCGTTGAAATACAGACACAAGAGACCCAGTACTTC

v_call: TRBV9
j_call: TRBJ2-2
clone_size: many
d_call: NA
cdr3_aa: CATRRGHNTGELFF
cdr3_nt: TGTGCCACTCGTCGAGGGCACAACACCGGGGAGCTGTTTTTT

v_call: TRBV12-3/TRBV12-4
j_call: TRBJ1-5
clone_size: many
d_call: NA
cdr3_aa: CASSTRQVSNQPQHF
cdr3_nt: TGTGCCAGCAGTACGCGACAGGTTAGCAATCAGCCCCAGCATTTT

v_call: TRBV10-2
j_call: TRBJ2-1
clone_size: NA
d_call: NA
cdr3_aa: CATEAGILAGGEQFF
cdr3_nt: TGCGCCACGGAAGCGGGCATTCTAGCCGGGGGTGAGCAGTTCTTC

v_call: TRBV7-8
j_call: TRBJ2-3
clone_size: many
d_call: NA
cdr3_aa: CASSRRGRSTDTQYF
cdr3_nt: TGTGCCAGCTCAAGGCGGGGACGGAGCACAGATACGCAGTATTTT

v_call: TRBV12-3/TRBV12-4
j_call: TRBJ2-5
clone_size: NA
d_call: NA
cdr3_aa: CASRPLVGQETQYF
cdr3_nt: TGTGCCAGCAGACCCCTAGTGGGGCAAGAGACACAGTACTTC

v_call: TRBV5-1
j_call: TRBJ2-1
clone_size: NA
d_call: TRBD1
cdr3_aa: CASSLGQGNEQFF
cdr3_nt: TGCGCCAGCAGCTTGGGACAGGGGAATGAGCAGTTCTTC

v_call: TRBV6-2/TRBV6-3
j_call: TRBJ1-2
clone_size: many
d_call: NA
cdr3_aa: CASTPPGSRLGYTF
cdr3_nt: TGTGCCAGCACTCCCCCAGGCTCTCGGCTTGGCTACACCTTC

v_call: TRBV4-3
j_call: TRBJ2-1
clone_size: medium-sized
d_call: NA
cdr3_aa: CASSQEGNGYNEQFF
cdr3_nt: TGCGCCAGCAGCCAAGAAGGTAACGGATACAATGAGCAGTTCTTC

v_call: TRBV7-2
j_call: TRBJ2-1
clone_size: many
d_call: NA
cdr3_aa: CASSHGRSYPDNEQFF
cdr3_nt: TGTGCCAGCAGCCACGGTCGATCTTACCCCGACAATGAGCAGTTCTTC

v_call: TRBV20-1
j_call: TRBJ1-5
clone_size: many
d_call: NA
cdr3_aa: CSARPPGEFGQPQHF
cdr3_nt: TGCAGTGCTAGGCCGCCAGGGGAATTCGGCCAGCCCCAGCATTTT

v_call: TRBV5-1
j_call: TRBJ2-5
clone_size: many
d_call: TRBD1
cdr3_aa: CASSLHNRGTGETQYF
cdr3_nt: TGCGCCAGCAGCTTGCACAACAGGGGTACCGGAGAGACCCAGTACTTC

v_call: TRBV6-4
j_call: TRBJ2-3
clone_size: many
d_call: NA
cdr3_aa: CASSLTSTDTQYF
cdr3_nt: TGTGCCAGCAGCCTGACCAGCACAGATACGCAGTATTTT

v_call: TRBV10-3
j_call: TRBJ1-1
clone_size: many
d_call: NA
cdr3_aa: CAISMTENTEAFF
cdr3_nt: TGTGCCATATCGATGACAGAGAACACTGAAGCTTTCTTT

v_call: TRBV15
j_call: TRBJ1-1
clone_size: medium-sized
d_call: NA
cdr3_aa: CATARGYTEAFF
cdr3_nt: TGTGCCACCGCCCGGGGGTACACTGAAGCTTTCTTT

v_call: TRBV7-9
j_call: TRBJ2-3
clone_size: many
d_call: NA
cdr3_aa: CASSLAGTFSDTQYF
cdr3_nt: TGTGCCAGCAGCTTAGCTGGTACTTTTTCAGATACGCAGTATTTT

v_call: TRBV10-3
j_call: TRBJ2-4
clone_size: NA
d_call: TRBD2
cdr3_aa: CAINPSLLAGGPSVAKNIQYF
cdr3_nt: TGTGCCATCAACCCCTCCCTCCTAGCGGGAGGGCCCAGCGTCGCCAAAAACATTCAGTACTTC

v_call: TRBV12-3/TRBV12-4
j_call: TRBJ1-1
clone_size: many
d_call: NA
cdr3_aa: CASSFNRENTEAFF
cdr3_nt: TGTGCCAGCAGTTTCAACCGGGAGAACACTGAAGCTTTCTTT

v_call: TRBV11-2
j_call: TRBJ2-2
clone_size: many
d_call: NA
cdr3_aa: CASTPVSTGELFF
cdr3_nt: TGTGCCAGCACACCGGTGTCCACCGGGGAGCTGTTTTTT

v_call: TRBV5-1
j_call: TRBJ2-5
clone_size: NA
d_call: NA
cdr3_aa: CASSLGPGPGKKTETQYF
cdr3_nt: TGCGCCAGCAGCTTGGGGCCAGGCCCGGGGAAAAAAACGGAGACCCAGTACTTC

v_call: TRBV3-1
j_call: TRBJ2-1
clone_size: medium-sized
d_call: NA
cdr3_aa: CASSTLYNEQFF
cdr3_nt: TGTGCCAGCAGCACACTCTACAATGAGCAGTTCTTC

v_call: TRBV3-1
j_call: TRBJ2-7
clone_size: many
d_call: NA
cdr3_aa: CASSQAPDTTYEQYF
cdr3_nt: TGTGCCAGCAGCCAAGCACCGGACACAACCTACGAGCAGTACTTC

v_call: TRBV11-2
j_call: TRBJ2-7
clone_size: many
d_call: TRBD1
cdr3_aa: CASSTQLQGAEQYF
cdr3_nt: TGTGCCAGCAGCACCCAGCTGCAGGGGGCCGAGCAGTACTTC

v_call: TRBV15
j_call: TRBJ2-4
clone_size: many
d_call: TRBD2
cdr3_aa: CATSRELAGDGIQYF
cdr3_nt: TGTGCCACCAGCAGAGAATTAGCGGGGGATGGGATTCAGTACTTC

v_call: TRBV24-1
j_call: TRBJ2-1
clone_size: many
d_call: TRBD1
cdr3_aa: CATSDLVQGVPGGSSYNEQFF
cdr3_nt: TGTGCCACCAGTGATTTAGTTCAGGGGGTTCCTGGGGGAAGCTCCTACAATGAGCAGTTCTTC

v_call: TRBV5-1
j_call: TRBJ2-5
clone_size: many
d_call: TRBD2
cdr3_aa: CASSFSGQSQETQYF
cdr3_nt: TGCGCCAGCAGCTTTAGCGGGCAGTCCCAAGAGACCCAGTACTTC

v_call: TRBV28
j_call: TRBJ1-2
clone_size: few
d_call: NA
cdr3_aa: CASSYRRGRSNYGYTF
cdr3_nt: TGTGCCAGCAGTTATAGAAGAGGACGGTCTAACTATGGCTACACCTTC

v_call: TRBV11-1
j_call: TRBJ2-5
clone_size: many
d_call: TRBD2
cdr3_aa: CASSLDSGRPRETQYF
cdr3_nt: TGTGCCAGCAGCTTGGATAGCGGGAGGCCGCGGGAGACCCAGTACTTC

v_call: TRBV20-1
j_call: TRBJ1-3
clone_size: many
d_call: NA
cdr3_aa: CSASSSGNTIYF
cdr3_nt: TGCAGTGCTAGCAGCTCTGGAAACACCATATATTTT

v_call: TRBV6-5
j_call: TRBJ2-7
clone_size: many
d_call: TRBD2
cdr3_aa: CASSPMSAGGSYEQYF
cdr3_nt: TGTGCCAGCAGTCCGATGTCGGCGGGGGGGAGCTACGAGCAGTACTTC

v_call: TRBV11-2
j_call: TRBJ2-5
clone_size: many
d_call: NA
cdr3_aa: CASSLDLTYQETQYF
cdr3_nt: TGTGCCAGCAGCTTAGATCTCACCTACCAAGAGACCCAGTACTTC

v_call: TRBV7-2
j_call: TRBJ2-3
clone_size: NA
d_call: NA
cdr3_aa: CASSLLEADTQYF
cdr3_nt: TGTGCCAGCAGCCTACTGGAGGCAGATACGCAGTATTTT

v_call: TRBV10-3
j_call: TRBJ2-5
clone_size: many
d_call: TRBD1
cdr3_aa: CAIAGTGTKTQYF
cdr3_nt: TGTGCCATCGCCGGGACAGGGACCAAGACCCAGTACTTC

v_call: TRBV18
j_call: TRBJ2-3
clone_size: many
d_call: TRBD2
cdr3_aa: CASSRGGLTDTQYF
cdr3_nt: TGTGCCAGCTCGCGGGGGGGCCTGACAGATACGCAGTATTTT

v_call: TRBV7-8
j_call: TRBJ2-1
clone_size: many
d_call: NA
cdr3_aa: CASSLVLSGIRFDYNEQFF
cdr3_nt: TGTGCCAGCAGCTTAGTTTTGTCTGGGATAAGGTTTGACTACAATGAGCAGTTCTTC

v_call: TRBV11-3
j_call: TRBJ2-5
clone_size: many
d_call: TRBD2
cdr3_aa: CASSSGASGGPQETQYF
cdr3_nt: TGTGCCAGCAGCTCAGGGGCTAGCGGGGGCCCCCAAGAGACCCAGTACTTC